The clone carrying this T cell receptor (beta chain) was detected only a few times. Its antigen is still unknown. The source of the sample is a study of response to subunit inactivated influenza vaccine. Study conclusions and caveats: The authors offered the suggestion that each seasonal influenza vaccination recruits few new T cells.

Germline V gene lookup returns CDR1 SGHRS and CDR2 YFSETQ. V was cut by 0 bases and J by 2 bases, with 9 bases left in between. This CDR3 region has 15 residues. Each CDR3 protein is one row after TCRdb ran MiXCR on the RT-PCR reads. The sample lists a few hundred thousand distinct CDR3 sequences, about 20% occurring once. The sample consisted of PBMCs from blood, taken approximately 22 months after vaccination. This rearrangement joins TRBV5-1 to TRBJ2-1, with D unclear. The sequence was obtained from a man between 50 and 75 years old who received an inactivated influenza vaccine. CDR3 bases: TGCGCCAGCAGCTTGGCCGATCTCCCCTACAATGAGCAGTTCTTC. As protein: CASSLADLPYNEQFF.